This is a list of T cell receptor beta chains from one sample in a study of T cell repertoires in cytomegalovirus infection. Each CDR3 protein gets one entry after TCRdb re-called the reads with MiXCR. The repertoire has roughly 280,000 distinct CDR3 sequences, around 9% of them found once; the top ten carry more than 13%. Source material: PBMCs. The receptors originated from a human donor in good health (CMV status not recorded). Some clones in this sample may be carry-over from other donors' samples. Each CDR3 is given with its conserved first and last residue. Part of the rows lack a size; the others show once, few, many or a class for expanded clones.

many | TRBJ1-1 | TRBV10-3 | CAISATGFGNTEAFF
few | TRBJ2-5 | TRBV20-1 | CSAPGDQETQYF
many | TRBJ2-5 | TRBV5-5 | CASQLGGQLETQYF
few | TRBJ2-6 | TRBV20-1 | CSARGDRGRLSGANVLTF
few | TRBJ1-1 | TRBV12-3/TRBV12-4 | CASSLGQVGNTEAFF
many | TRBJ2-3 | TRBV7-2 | CASSLDSAGGPRDTQYF
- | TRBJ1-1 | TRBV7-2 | CASSLASERNTEAFF
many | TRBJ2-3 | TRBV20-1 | CSAERLAGDTQYF
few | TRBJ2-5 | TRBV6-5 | CASSSRGGETQYF
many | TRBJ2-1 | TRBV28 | CASSVLGGGNNEQFF
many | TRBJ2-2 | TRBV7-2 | CASSHLSVANTGELFF
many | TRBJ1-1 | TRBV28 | CASSTQGAVNTEAFF
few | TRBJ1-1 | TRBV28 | CASRGQVGGTEAFF
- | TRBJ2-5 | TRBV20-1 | CSARVGGLETQYF
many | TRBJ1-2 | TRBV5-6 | CASSPREKLHYGYTF
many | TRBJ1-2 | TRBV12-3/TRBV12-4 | CASSVSGTGGYTF
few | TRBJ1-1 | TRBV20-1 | CSASQGGYFTEAFF
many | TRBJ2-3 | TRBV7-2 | CASRPKRGGRSDTQYF
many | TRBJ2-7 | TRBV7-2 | CASSKAGGSSYEQYF
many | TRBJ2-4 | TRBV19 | CASSIGAAKNIQYF
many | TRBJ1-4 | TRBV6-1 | CASHRDRGTNEKLFF
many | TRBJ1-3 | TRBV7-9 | CAAAGQTISGNTIYF
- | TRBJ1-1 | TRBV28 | CASSVQREAFF
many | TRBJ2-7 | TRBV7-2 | CASSLGSVFYEQYF
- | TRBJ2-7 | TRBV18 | CASSTTGRVAYEQYF
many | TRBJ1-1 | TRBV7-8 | CASTFPGRNTEAFF
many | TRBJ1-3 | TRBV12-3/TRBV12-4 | CASSFGAASSGNTIYF
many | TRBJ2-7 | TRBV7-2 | CASSRTALEQYF
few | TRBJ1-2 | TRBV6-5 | CASSYTNRVGYTF
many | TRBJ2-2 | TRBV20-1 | CSARGGTGELFF
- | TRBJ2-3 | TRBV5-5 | CASSYRGQGDTQYF
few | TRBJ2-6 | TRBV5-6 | CASSFKVSGANVLTF
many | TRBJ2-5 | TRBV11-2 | CASSSERETQYF
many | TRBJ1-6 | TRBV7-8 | CASSLAGGSPLHF
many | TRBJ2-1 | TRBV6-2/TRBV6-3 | CASSYSSGAEFF
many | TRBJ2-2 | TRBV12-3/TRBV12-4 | CASSRGNTGELFF
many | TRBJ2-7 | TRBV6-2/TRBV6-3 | CASSGRSYEQYF
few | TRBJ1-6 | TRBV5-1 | CASSFRTSDSPLHF
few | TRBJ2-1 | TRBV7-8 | CASSPGLSGRQFF
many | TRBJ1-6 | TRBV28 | CASSPGQGRFVHF
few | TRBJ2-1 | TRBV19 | CASSVLRTSGGEQFF
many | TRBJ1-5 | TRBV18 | CASSPGNSPNQPQHF
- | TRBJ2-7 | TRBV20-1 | CSALKQGVSYEQYF
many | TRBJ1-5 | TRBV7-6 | CASSLVSGTSNQPQHF
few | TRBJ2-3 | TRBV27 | CASSWRASGTSTDTQYF
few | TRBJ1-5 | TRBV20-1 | CSARDRQFNQPQHF
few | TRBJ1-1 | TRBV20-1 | CSALPQGPAGTEAFF
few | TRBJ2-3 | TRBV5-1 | CASSLEGLVVDTQYF
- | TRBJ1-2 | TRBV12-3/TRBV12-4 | CASGTGGILPNYGYTF
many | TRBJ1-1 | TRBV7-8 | CASTIAGGSGTEAFF
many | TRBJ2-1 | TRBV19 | CASSITASYNEQFF
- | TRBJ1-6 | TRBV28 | CASSQGNSPLHF
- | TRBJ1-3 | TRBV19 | CASSIGGGTTSGNTIYF